The 7 T cell receptor beta chains in this list originate from one sample, sequenced in a study of tumor and adjacent non-tumor tissue in lung cancer. Three rounds of nested PCR, following a modified ARM-PCR protocol, produced the TCRbeta library. TCRdb called the multiplex PCR reads again in MiXCR, with one record for every CDR3 protein. The data show roughly 150,000 distinct CDR3 sequences, around 61% seen once. This sample's RNA came from whole unsorted tissue. The material sequenced was lung tumor tissue. The receptor source for this set is a man in his sixties with small cell lung cancer.

This clonotype has at least ten counts. V gene TRBV20-1 combines with J gene TRBJ2-7; D gene uncertain. The CDR3 runs 12 residues. V lost 1 base and J 9 bases, leaving 13 bases between the germline ends. CDR1 DFQATT and CDR2 SNEGSKA come from the germline V gene (reference sequence). CDR3 DNA sequence: TGCAGTGCTAGAGCCCCAAACTCGGCGCAGTACTTC. Amino acid sequence: CSARAPNSAQYF.

The gene calls are TRBV5-5 and TRBJ2-7; tentative D call: TRBD2 (5 bases). Germline CDR1 reads SGHKS; CDR2 reads YYEKEE (reference sequence). Trimming took off 0 bases at V and 6 bases at J, with 10 bases between the two ends. The CDR3 spans 13 residues. This CDR3 reads CASSLVRVREQYF. The CDR3 nucleotides read TGTGCCAGCAGCTTGGTGAGGGTCCGCGAGCAGTACTTC.

The chain has TRBV12-3 or TRBV12-4 and TRBJ2-5; 7 bases map to TRBD1. J lost 1 base, V lost 6 bases, and 8 bases had no gene match. The CDR3 runs 15 residues. The CDR3 loop is CASRSLEGAQETQYF. In nucleotides, the CDR3 is TGTGCCAGCAGGTCCCTAGAGGGGGCCCAAGAGACCCAGTACTTC.

This clonotype has a handful of counts. This sequence joins TRBV6-6 and TRBJ1-3; D not certain. CDR1 is MNHNY, CDR2 SVGAGI, per germline (reference sequence). Trimming shortened V by 6 bases and J by 6 bases, and 12 bases separated the two germline ends. This CDR3 is 13 amino acids long. The CDR3 reads CASRSWSPNTIYF. For the CDR3, the DNA is TGTGCCAGCAGGTCCTGGAGCCCAAACACCATATATTTT.

This clonotype occurred many times. The chain links TRBV7-8 to TRBJ2-2; D possibly corresponds to TRBD2 (5 bases). The CDR3 totals 14 residues. In germline, CDR1 is SGHVS, CDR2 FQNEAQ. Trimming took off 5 bases at V and 2 bases at J, with 9 bases between the two ends. In DNA, the CDR3 is TGTGCCAGCAGCCCGAGGGTCAACACCGGGGAGCTGTTTTTT. Protein product: CASSPRVNTGELFF.

The V and J genes are TRBV6-2 or TRBV6-3 and TRBJ2-5, with 8 bases that match TRBD1. The CDR3 contains 15 residues. The V gene end was trimmed by 6 bases and the J gene end by 4 bases; junction bases not matched to a gene: 10. Germline V gene lookup returns CDR1 MNHEY and CDR2 SVGEGT. The CDR3 protein is CASSPGQGWGETQYF. The CDR3 bases are TGTGCCAGCAGCCCTGGACAGGGATGGGGAGAGACCCAGTACTTC.

This clonotype came up a few times. With a much larger clone just one base away, this may be a read error. The CDR3 sequence is CASSIIRGDEQFF. For the CDR3, the DNA is TGTGCCAGCAGCATAATAAGGGGCGATGAGCAGTTCTTC. The V and J genes are TRBV11-3 and TRBJ2-1; TRBD1 is a possible D gene (5 bases). Trimming stripped 5 bases from V and 8 bases from J, with 13 bases between. Germline CDR1 reads SGHNT; CDR2 reads YENEEA. The CDR3 is 13 residues long. The variable domain in full, with the rest retrieved from reference TRBV11-3 and TRBJ2-1, is EAGVVQSPRYKIIEKKQPVAFWCNPISGHNTLYWYLQNLGQGPELLIRYENEEAVDDSQLPKDRFSAERLKGVDSTLKIQPAELGDSAVYLCASSIIRGDEQFFGPGTRLTVL.